These 19 T cell receptor beta chains originate from one sample sequenced in a study of blood T cell repertoires in COVID-19. TCRdb's table, derived via immunoSEQ multiplex PCR, lists solely in-frame clones and lacks some. The table records roughly 380,000 clones, less than 85% of them present only once. Material for sequencing was peripheral blood. The receptors originated from a woman between 18 and 30 years old with acute or convalescent COVID-19.

The rearrangement joins TRBV28 to TRBJ2-7, with TRBD1 identical over 9 bases. V was pared by 5 bases and J by 5 bases, with 7 bases of the junction left unmatched. The germline gives CDR1 MDHEN, CDR2 SYDVKM. This CDR3 contains 14 residues. The CDR3 DNA follows: TGTGCCAGCAGTCAGACGACAGGGGGACACGAGCAGTACTTC. Its protein is CASSQTTGGHEQYF. Using reference TRBV28 and TRBJ2-7 for the parts outside the CDR3, the full variable domain is DVKVTQSSRYLVKRTGEKVFLECVQDMDHENMFWYRQDPGLGLRLIYFSYDVKMKEKGDIPEGYSVSREKKERFSLILESASTNQTSMYLCASSQTTGGHEQYFGPGTRLTVT.

The V gene is TRBV5-1, the J gene TRBJ2-3; 9 bases fit TRBD1. The CDR3 is made up of 14 amino acids. With 4 bases clipped from V and 3 bases from J, the junction kept 3 bases outside the gene matches. Germline CDR1 reads SGHRS; CDR2 reads YFSETQ. This chain's CDR3 is CASSRTGATDTQYF. The CDR3 DNA reads TGCGCCAGCAGCCGGACAGGGGCGACAGATACGCAGTATTTT.

V usage is TRBV7-2 and J usage is TRBJ1-2; TRBD1 might be the D (5 bases). Germline V gene sequence: CDR1 SGHTA, CDR2 FQGNSA. Trimming removed 10 bases from V and 1 base from J, with 16 bases in between. The CDR3 totals 14 residues. CDR3 amino acids: CATDSSRDNYGYTF. As DNA, the CDR3 is TGTGCCACCGATTCCTCCAGGGATAACTATGGCTACACCTTC.

This chain connects TRBV7-9 to TRBJ2-3, with D maybe TRBD1 (7 bases). CDR3 length: 14 amino acids. V lost 5 bases and J 4 bases, leaving 13 bases between the germline ends. Per the germline V gene, CDR1 is SEHNR and CDR2 is FQNEAQ (reference sequence). The CDR3 coding sequence is TGTGCCAGCAGCACTACAGGGGAGGCAGATACGCAGTATTTT. Translating gives CASSTTGEADTQYF.

DNA for the CDR3: TGCGCCAGCAGCCCTACTTTCTATCCCTACGAGCAGTACTTC. Translation gives CASSPTFYPYEQYF. The chain employs TRBV4-1 and TRBJ2-7; D is ambiguous. CDR1 is MGHRA, CDR2 YSYEKL, per germline. This CDR3 contains 14 residues. V was pared by 4 bases and J by 2 bases, with 12 bases between.

The V gene is TRBV5-1, the J gene TRBJ1-1, with D unresolved. The CDR3 extends over 14 amino acids. Germline lookup yields CDR1 SGHRS and CDR2 YFSETQ. V was trimmed by 4 bases and J by 1 base, leaving 11 bases between them. For the CDR3, the DNA is TGCGCCAGCAGCCTGGAAAGCGCGAACACTGAAGCTTTCTTT. Its translation is CASSLESANTEAFF.

J is TRBJ2-7 and V is TRBV5-5, with TRBD2 matching over 7 bases. Looked up from germline, CDR1 is SGHKS and CDR2 is YYEKEE (reference sequence). The junction had 1 base not matched to a gene; V was cut back by 0 bases and J by 4 bases. The CDR3 contains 13 residues. CDR3 in DNA: TGTGCCAGCAGCTTGGCGCGGGGGTACGAGCAGTACTTC. It codes for CASSLARGYEQYF.

The chain is built from TRBV5-1 and TRBJ2-5; TRBD2 matches at 7 bases. Germline trimming cut 4 bases from V and 4 bases from J; bases unmatched to any gene: 4. CDR1 and CDR2 (germline): SGHRS, YFSETQ. The CDR3 spans 13 residues. CDR3 nucleotides: TGCGCCAGCAGCCCAGGACTAGTAGAGACCCAGTACTTC. This codes for CASSPGLVETQYF.

This clone appeared a few times. The chain links TRBV3-1 (or the pseudogene TRBV3-2) to TRBJ1-1; D is unclear. The CDR3 spans 11 residues. Germline lookup yields CDR1 LGHDT and CDR2 YNNKEL (reference sequence). The germline V and J ends were trimmed by 4 bases and 7 bases, with 7 bases remaining between them. CDR3 region: CASSPRGEAFF. The CDR3 nucleotides are TGTGCCAGCAGCCCCCGCGGTGAAGCTTTCTTT.

This rearrangement joins TRBV27 to TRBJ1-2, with 8 positions matching TRBD1. Per germline, CDR1 MNHEY and CDR2 SMNVEV (reference sequence). CDR3 length: 16 residues. J gave up 4 bases and V 2 bases, and 9 bases lay outside the gene matches. The CDR3 spells CASSLMVGQGIYGYTF. The CDR3 bases are TGTGCCAGCAGTTTAATGGTTGGACAGGGCATCTATGGCTACACCTTC.

CDR3 residues: CASRAGHEQFF. The CDR3 DNA reads TGCGCCAGCAGGGCAGGGCATGAGCAGTTCTTC. The V and J genes are TRBV5-1 and TRBJ2-1, with D perhaps TRBD1 (5 bases). Trimming removed 5 bases at V and 8 bases at J, with 8 bases between. The CDR3 has 11 amino acids. Germline V lookup: CDR1 SGHRS, CDR2 YFSETQ.

The rearrangement joins TRBV5-1 to TRBJ2-3; tentative D call: TRBD2 (5 bases). This CDR3 spans 17 amino acids. V was cut by 0 bases and J by 2 bases, with 16 bases left in between. Germline values: CDR1 SGHRS, CDR2 YFSETQ. The CDR3 sequence is CASSLGADGVYTDTQYF. The CDR3 nucleotides read TGCGCCAGCAGCTTGGGAGCAGACGGGGTGTACACAGATACGCAGTATTTT.

This clone was counted a few times. The chain carries TRBV5-4 and TRBJ2-3; D might be TRBD2 (5 bases). Trimming cost V 0 bases and J 5 bases, with 10 bases left between them. The CDR3 has 14 amino acids. In germline, CDR1 is SGHNT, CDR2 YYREEE (reference sequence). This CDR3 is CASSLAQAGDTQYF. DNA for the CDR3: TGTGCCAGCAGCTTGGCGCAGGCGGGAGATACGCAGTATTTT.

The chain links TRBV6-5 to TRBJ2-7; D is unresolved. The length of the CDR3 is 14 residues. Germline CDR1 and CDR2: MNHEY and SVGAGI. Deletions cut 6 bases from V and 7 bases from J, with 19 bases between. The CDR3 DNA follows: TGTGCCAGCAGCATCGCCCGAGGAGTATGGGAGCAGTACTTC. This codes for CASSIARGVWEQYF.

The genes are TRBV7-3 and TRBJ2-1; 9 nucleotides align to TRBD2. The ends lost 5 bases at V and 3 bases at J; junction bases unmatched: 2. Germline-derived CDR1 and CDR2 are SGHTA and FQGTGA. This CDR3 has 14 residues. CDR3 DNA: TGTGCCAGCAGCGCTAGCGGGGTCTACAATGAGCAGTTCTTC. It specifies CASSASGVYNEQFF.

The V call is TRBV6-1, the J call TRBJ1-6, with TRBD1 matching 10 bases. Per germline, CDR1 MNHNS and CDR2 SASEGT. V shed 3 bases and J 10 bases; nucleotides not matched to a gene: 6. CDR3 length: 15 amino acids. The CDR3: CASSDGDRGTSPLHF. CDR3 coding DNA: TGTGCCAGCAGTGACGGGGACAGGGGAACCTCACCCCTCCACTTT.

A note on this clone: Other DNA sequences in the sample encode the same CDR3. The chain joins TRBV24-1 to TRBJ1-5, with a tentative D call TRBD1 (5 bases). V was pared by 5 bases and J by 3 bases, with 10 bases between. Germline CDR1 KGHDR, CDR2 SFDVKD. There are 14 residues in the CDR3. CDR3 in DNA: TGTGCCACCAGTGGGGGGGGTTACAATCAGCCCCAGCATTTT. The encoded protein is CATSGGGYNQPQHF.

This clone was counted between two and nine times. The J gene is TRBJ1-1, the V gene TRBV5-1; D call uncertain. Germline loops: CDR1 SGHRS, CDR2 YFSETQ. V was pared by 4 bases and J by 8 bases, with 15 bases between. The CDR3 has 13 amino acids. The CDR3 nucleotides read TGCGCCAGCAGCCTTGCCGGGTCGGCGGAAGCTTTCTTT. Its protein product is CASSLAGSAEAFF.

The chain carries TRBV2 and TRBJ2-7; weak D call: TRBD2 (5 bases). CDR1 and CDR2 (germline): SNHLY, FYNNEI. V gave up 8 bases and J gave up 0 bases, with 14 bases separating them. CDR3 size: 14 residues. The CDR3 coding sequence is TGTGCCAGCCGTCTTGAGGGTGGCTCCTACGAGCAGTACTTC. This translates into CASRLEGGSYEQYF.